This T cell receptor (beta chain) was retrieved from a study of Ad26.COV2.S vaccination and SARS-CoV-2 variants. Study-wide findings and caveats: Considerable breadth of spike-specific CD8+ and CD4+ T cell responses has reportedly been documented following vaccination. Total T cell responses may have been underestimated by the TCR breadth and depth analyses.

The sample's treatment: roughly 18 received Ad26.COV2.S at low or high dose, single or two shots; 5 received placebo; per-sample allocation not given. The study sampled participants on day 63 after the first vaccine or placebo injection. Immunization relied on an Ad26 vector, which expressed Wuhan-strain SARS-CoV-2 spike. This clone has only one observation. Its antigen remains unknown. With 3 bases clipped from V and 10 bases from J, the junction kept 8 bases outside the gene matches. From germline, CDR1 is LGHDT and CDR2 YNNKEL (reference sequence). The CDR3 covers 14 residues. TCRdb keeps only in-frame clones here, not all; method: immunoSEQ multiplex PCR. The sample shows 300,000 to 350,000 clones, more than 85% of them seen only once.

The sequence was collected from a person between 18 and 59 years old who received the Ad26.COV2.S COVID-19 vaccine or a placebo. This sequence joins TRBV3-1 (or the pseudogene TRBV3-2) and TRBJ1-2, with 10 bases aligning to TRBD1. This specimen consisted of peripheral blood, obtained in a trial of Ad26.COV2.S vaccine versus placebo. For the CDR3, the DNA is TGTGCCAGCAGCCATTGGGACAGGGGATCGACCTACACCTTC. Protein product: CASSHWDRGSTYTF.